This entry lists 18 T cell receptor beta chains sequenced from one sample in a study of regulatory and conventional T cells in breast cancer. TCRdb ran MiXCR on the PCR reads and lists one entry per CDR3 protein. The sample lists 9,500 or so distinct CDR3 sequences, about a third occurring once. The sequencing sample was made of conventional T cells from blood. Receptor source: a male donor in good health.

A note on this clonotype: It may be a read error: a sequence one base away is much more abundant. The chain employs TRBV4-3 and TRBJ2-7; possible D gene TRBD2, 6 bases. This CDR3 contains 13 residues. CDR1 and CDR2 (germline): LGHNA, YSLEER. DNA of the CDR3: TGCGCCAGCAGCCTACAGGTCTCCCGGGAGCGGTACTTC. This codes for CASSLQVSRERYF.

The genes are TRBV7-9 and TRBJ2-7; possibly TRBD2 for D (5 bases). This CDR3 is built from 12 residues. Germline CDR1 and CDR2: SEHNR and FQNEAQ (reference sequence). V lost 1 base and J lost 13, with 14 bases in between. The CDR3 sequence: CASSLGAGENYF. CDR3 nucleotides: TGTGCCAGCAGCTTAGGGGCGGGCGAGAATTACTTC. The whole variable domain, filled in from reference TRBV7-9 and TRBJ2-7, reads DTGVSQNPRHKITKRGQNVTFRCDPISEHNRLYWYRQTLGQGPEFLTYFQNEAQLEKSRLLSDRFSAERPKGSFSTLEIQRTEQGDSAMYLCASSLGAGENYFGPGTRLTVT.

By sample share, this clonotype is medium-sized. The chain has TRBV10-1 and TRBJ2-7; the D is unclear. Germline V gives CDR1 WNHNN, CDR2 SYGVQD (reference sequence). The CDR3 loop spans 13 amino acids. Trimming removed 3 bases at V and 7 bases at J, with 13 bases between. CDR3 nucleotides: TGCGCCAGCAGTGACCGGGTTATCGGAGAGCAGTACTTC. This translates into CASSDRVIGEQYF.

This clonotype showed up just a few times. DNA for the CDR3: TGTGCCAGCAGTGAAGCAGCCCTAGCCAAAAACATTCAGTACTTC. The encoded protein is CASSEAALAKNIQYF. V and J are TRBV6-6 and TRBJ2-4; no clear D gene. Per the germline V gene, CDR1 is MNHNY and CDR2 is SVGAGI (reference sequence). Trimming left V 5 bases short and J 0 bases short, with 11 bases between. The CDR3 loop spans 15 amino acids.

This clonotype counts as medium-sized (0.01 to 0.1%). The chain uses TRBV5-5 and TRBJ1-1, with 7 bases fitting TRBD1. CDR1 is SGHKS and CDR2 is YYEKEE in the germline V gene (reference sequence). The ends lost 4 bases at V and 5 bases at J; junction bases unmatched: 8. The CDR3 is made up of 14 amino acids. The CDR3 DNA reads TGTGCCAGCAGCCGGACACGACAGGGAACTGAAGCTTTCTTT. Its translation: CASSRTRQGTEAFF.

The J gene is TRBJ1-4, the V gene TRBV6-5; TRBD1 is a possible D gene (5 bases). The germline V gene has CDR1 MNHEY and CDR2 SVGAGI. With 0 bases removed from V and 3 bases from J, the gap between germline ends came to 8 bases. The CDR3 is 15 amino acids. The CDR3: CASSYSGRANEKLFF. The CDR3 DNA sequence: TGTGCCAGCAGTTACTCCGGCAGGGCTAATGAAAAACTGTTTTTT.

In its sample, this clonotype was seen a few times. This chain joins TRBV6-2 or TRBV6-3 and TRBJ1-1; TRBD1 might be the D (5 bases). The V gene lost 5 bases and the J gene lost 0 bases, with 7 bases spanning the gap. Germline V gene data show CDR1 as MNHEY and CDR2 as SVGEGT. CDR3 length equals 13 residues. CDR3 coding DNA: TGTGCCAGCAGTAGACAGCTGAACACTGAAGCTTTCTTT. Translation gives CASSRQLNTEAFF.

J is TRBJ2-1 and V is TRBV7-3; 10 bases map to TRBD2. Germline loops: CDR1 SGHTA, CDR2 FQGTGA. The CDR3 consists of 16 residues. V shed 3 bases and J 3 bases; nucleotides not matched to a gene: 5. As DNA, the CDR3 is TGTGCCAGCAGCTTGAGCGGGGGGGCGTTCTACAATGAGCAGTTCTTC. This gives the protein CASSLSGGAFYNEQFF.

This clonotype has at least ten counts. CDR3: CASSYNRRSYEQYF. CDR3 DNA sequence: TGTGCCAGCAGTTACAACAGGCGGAGCTACGAGCAGTACTTC. The chain has TRBV6-6 and TRBJ2-7; possible D gene TRBD1, 5 bases. Per germline, CDR1 MNHNY and CDR2 SVGAGI (reference sequence). The CDR3 loop spans 14 amino acids. Trimming removed 2 bases from V and 3 bases from J, with 11 bases in between.

This clonotype has only a few counts. J is TRBJ2-7 and V is TRBV12-3 or TRBV12-4; weak D call: TRBD1 (5 bases). V gave up 1 base and J gave up 0 bases, with 13 bases separating them. CDR3 length: 16 residues. In DNA form, the CDR3 reads TGTGCCAGCAGTTTAGTCCGTGGGGCGAACTCCTACGAGCAGTACTTC. This codes for CASSLVRGANSYEQYF.

This clonotype appeared once. The V and J genes are TRBV11-2 and TRBJ2-3; 8 bases align to TRBD1. Germline V CDR1 and CDR2: SGHAT, FQNNGV. The CDR3 runs 16 residues. V was clipped by 0 bases and J by 1 base; unmatched bases: 3. Here the CDR3 DNA reads TGTGCCAGCAGCTTAGAGGGCAGGGGGCGCACAGATACGCAGTATTTT. Translated: CASSLEGRGRTDTQYF.

The chain has TRBV12-3 or TRBV12-4 and TRBJ1-3; D uncertain. The CDR3 is 14 residues long. V lost 6 bases to trimming and J lost 0 bases, with 9 bases between them. The CDR3 protein is CASRETRSGNTIYF. The DNA of the CDR3 is TGTGCCAGCAGGGAGACCCGCTCTGGAAACACCATATATTTT.

This clonotype appeared a single time. At one end, the junction sequence differs from germline, possibly due to a read error. The chain is built from TRBV6-6 and TRBJ2-5; 9 bases match TRBD2. The V gene's germline CDR1 is MNHNY and CDR2 SVGAGI (reference sequence). CDR3 length: 16 residues. CDR3 region: CASSRGLAGRQGTQYF. CDR3 DNA: TGTGCCAGCAGTCGGGGGCTAGCGGGGCGGCAAGGGACCCAGTACTTC.

Worth noting for this clonotype: Its ends do not fully match the called genes, so a read error is possible. J is TRBJ2-3 and V is TRBV5-1, with D perhaps matching TRBD1 (6 bases). CDR3 length: 17 amino acids. Per the germline V gene, CDR1 is SGHRS and CDR2 is YFSETQ. The CDR3 spells CASSLRVSTGSTGTQYF. CDR3 bases: TGCGCCAGCAGCTTGAGGGTTAGTACAGGGAGCACAGGTACGCAGTATTTC. The variable domain in full, with the rest retrieved from reference TRBV5-1 and TRBJ2-3, is KAGVTQTPRYLIKTRGQQVTLSCSPISGHRSVSWYQQTPGQGLQFLFEYFSETQRNKGNFPGRFSGRQFSNSRSEMNVSTLELGDSALYLCASSLRVSTGSTGTQYFGPGTRLTVL.

DNA of the CDR3: TGTGCCAGCTCACCTCCCTGGCTAGCGGGGGGGCCCAGCACAGATACGCAGTATTTT. This sequence encodes CASSPPWLAGGPSTDTQYF. This chain joins TRBV18 and TRBJ2-3, with 12 positions matching TRBD2. This CDR3 spans 19 amino acids. Germline V gene sequence: CDR1 KGHSH, CDR2 LQKENI. The trim removed 3 bases at V and 0 bases at J, leaving 10 bases unmatched.

This clonotype occurred a few times. The genes are TRBV4-3 and TRBJ2-6; D remains ambiguous. The length of the CDR3 is 16 residues. CDR1 is LGHNA, CDR2 YSLEER, per germline. With 0 bases removed from V and 0 bases from J, the gap between germline ends came to 6 bases. The chain's CDR3 is CASSQEWNSGANVLTF. The CDR3 nucleotides read TGCGCCAGCAGCCAAGAGTGGAACTCTGGGGCCAACGTCCTGACTTTC.

This clonotype is labeled as medium-sized (0.01 to 0.1%). V and J are TRBV5-1 and TRBJ2-7; 7 nucleotides line up with TRBD1. Germline lookup yields CDR1 SGHRS and CDR2 YFSETQ. Trimming removed 5 bases from V and 0 bases from J; junction bases left unmatched: 5. CDR3 size: 14 residues. This CDR3 is CASSLQGISYEQYF. Written as DNA, the CDR3 is TGCGCCAGCAGTTTACAGGGGATCTCCTACGAGCAGTACTTC.

A word on this clonotype: This may stem from a read error, because a much larger clone lies one nucleotide away. The chain's CDR3 is CANSRTGNEQFF. The CDR3 nucleotides are TGTGCCAATAGTCGGACTGGTAATGAGCAGTTCTTC. This rearrangement joins TRBV19 to TRBJ2-1, with D possibly TRBD2 on 5 matching bases. Germline V CDR1 and CDR2: LNHDA, SQIVND (reference sequence). The CDR3 extends over 12 amino acids.